The rows below give T cell receptor beta chains drawn from one sample of a study of a mutant IDH1 vaccine in newly diagnosed glioma. The table came from immunoSEQ multiplex PCR; TCRdb's copy has only in-frame clones and leaves some out. The sample lists around 120,000 clones; around three quarters were seen once. These receptors have no identified antigens. The sample was PBMCs, taken from a glioma patient whose treatment included an IDH1 peptide vaccine. The receptors here all came from a man aged 35 to 55 with glioma. CDR3s include the opening cysteine and the closing phenylalanine or tryptophan. Fields, in order: CDR3 protein, D gene, clone size, V gene, J gene. The D gene is left open where the match is weak. Clone size is shown for a subset of rows, as once, few, many or a class of expanded clone.

CDR3: CASSATFSNQPQHF
D: NA
size: NA
V: TRBV6-1
J: TRBJ1-5

CDR3: CASSFFWSPTEAFF
D: NA
size: once
V: TRBV5-5
J: TRBJ1-1

CDR3: CASSPGTSGSNEQFF
D: TRBD2
size: few
V: TRBV6-1
J: TRBJ2-1

CDR3: CASGTSITGELFF
D: TRBD2
size: NA
V: TRBV9
J: TRBJ2-2

CDR3: CASSRSLNGEQYF
D: NA
size: many
V: TRBV7-6
J: TRBJ2-7

CDR3: CASSGLLYEQYF
D: NA
size: NA
V: TRBV7-9
J: TRBJ2-7

CDR3: CASSQDSIPGELFF
D: NA
size: NA
V: TRBV4-2
J: TRBJ2-2

CDR3: CASSPTPGGYTGELFF
D: TRBD1
size: NA
V: TRBV7-2
J: TRBJ2-2

CDR3: CASSTPTGRTFGNQPQHF
D: NA
size: few
V: TRBV28
J: TRBJ1-5

CDR3: CASSYRGRFTEAFF
D: TRBD1
size: NA
V: TRBV6-5
J: TRBJ1-1